The following is a TCR beta chain sequence with its context. Antigen unknown. TCRdb processed the RT-PCR reads anew with MiXCR; each CDR3 protein has one entry. The sample contains 500,000 to 550,000 distinct CDR3 sequences, approximately 7.8% of which appear only once. The data originate from a study of response to subunit inactivated influenza vaccine. Study outcomes and limitations: The study's authors posited that every seasonal influenza vaccination enlists few new T cells.

The source of this sequence is a man between 45 and 75 years old who received an inactivated influenza vaccine. Sequenced here: PBMCs from blood, sampled roughly 24 months after vaccination.

The CDR3 protein is CASSSRGQGRPGELFF. The CDR3, as DNA: TGTGCCAGCAGTTCCCGCGGACAGGGCCGGCCCGGGGAGCTGTTTTTT. The chain uses TRBV6-2 or TRBV6-3 and TRBJ2-2; TRBD1 matches 8 bases. V shed 4 bases and J 6 bases; nucleotides not matched to a gene: 10. This CDR3 comprises 16 residues. In germline, CDR1 is MNHEY, CDR2 SVGEGT.